The clone carrying this T cell receptor (beta chain) was found a few times. The antigen is not known. TCRdb re-analysed the 5' RACE reads in MiXCR, keeping a single row per CDR3 protein. The data contain approximately 300,000 distinct CDR3 sequences, over 15% of them singletons. The data were obtained in a study of CD8 T cells in ankylosing spondylitis. Regarding the study as a whole: Several of the motif variants were reported before in synovial fluid and blood from reactive arthritis. A motif of seven or eight highly homologous TCR beta variants was seen as apparently characteristic of ankylosing spondylitis blood.

Sequencing was done on a sample of blood, either unsorted or a sorted T cell fraction (not recorded which). This TCR was sampled from a male donor with ankylosing spondylitis or in good health (not recorded which).

The DNA of the CDR3 is TGCAGTGCTAGAGGACCAGGGCCAAATCAGCCCCAGCATTTT. Its translation: CSARGPGPNQPQHF. The chain is built from TRBV20-1 and TRBJ1-5; a possible D gene is TRBD1 (5 bases). The CDR3 is 14 amino acids. Germline V gives CDR1 DFQATT, CDR2 SNEGSKA (reference sequence). V gave up 1 base and J gave up 4 bases, with 11 bases separating them.